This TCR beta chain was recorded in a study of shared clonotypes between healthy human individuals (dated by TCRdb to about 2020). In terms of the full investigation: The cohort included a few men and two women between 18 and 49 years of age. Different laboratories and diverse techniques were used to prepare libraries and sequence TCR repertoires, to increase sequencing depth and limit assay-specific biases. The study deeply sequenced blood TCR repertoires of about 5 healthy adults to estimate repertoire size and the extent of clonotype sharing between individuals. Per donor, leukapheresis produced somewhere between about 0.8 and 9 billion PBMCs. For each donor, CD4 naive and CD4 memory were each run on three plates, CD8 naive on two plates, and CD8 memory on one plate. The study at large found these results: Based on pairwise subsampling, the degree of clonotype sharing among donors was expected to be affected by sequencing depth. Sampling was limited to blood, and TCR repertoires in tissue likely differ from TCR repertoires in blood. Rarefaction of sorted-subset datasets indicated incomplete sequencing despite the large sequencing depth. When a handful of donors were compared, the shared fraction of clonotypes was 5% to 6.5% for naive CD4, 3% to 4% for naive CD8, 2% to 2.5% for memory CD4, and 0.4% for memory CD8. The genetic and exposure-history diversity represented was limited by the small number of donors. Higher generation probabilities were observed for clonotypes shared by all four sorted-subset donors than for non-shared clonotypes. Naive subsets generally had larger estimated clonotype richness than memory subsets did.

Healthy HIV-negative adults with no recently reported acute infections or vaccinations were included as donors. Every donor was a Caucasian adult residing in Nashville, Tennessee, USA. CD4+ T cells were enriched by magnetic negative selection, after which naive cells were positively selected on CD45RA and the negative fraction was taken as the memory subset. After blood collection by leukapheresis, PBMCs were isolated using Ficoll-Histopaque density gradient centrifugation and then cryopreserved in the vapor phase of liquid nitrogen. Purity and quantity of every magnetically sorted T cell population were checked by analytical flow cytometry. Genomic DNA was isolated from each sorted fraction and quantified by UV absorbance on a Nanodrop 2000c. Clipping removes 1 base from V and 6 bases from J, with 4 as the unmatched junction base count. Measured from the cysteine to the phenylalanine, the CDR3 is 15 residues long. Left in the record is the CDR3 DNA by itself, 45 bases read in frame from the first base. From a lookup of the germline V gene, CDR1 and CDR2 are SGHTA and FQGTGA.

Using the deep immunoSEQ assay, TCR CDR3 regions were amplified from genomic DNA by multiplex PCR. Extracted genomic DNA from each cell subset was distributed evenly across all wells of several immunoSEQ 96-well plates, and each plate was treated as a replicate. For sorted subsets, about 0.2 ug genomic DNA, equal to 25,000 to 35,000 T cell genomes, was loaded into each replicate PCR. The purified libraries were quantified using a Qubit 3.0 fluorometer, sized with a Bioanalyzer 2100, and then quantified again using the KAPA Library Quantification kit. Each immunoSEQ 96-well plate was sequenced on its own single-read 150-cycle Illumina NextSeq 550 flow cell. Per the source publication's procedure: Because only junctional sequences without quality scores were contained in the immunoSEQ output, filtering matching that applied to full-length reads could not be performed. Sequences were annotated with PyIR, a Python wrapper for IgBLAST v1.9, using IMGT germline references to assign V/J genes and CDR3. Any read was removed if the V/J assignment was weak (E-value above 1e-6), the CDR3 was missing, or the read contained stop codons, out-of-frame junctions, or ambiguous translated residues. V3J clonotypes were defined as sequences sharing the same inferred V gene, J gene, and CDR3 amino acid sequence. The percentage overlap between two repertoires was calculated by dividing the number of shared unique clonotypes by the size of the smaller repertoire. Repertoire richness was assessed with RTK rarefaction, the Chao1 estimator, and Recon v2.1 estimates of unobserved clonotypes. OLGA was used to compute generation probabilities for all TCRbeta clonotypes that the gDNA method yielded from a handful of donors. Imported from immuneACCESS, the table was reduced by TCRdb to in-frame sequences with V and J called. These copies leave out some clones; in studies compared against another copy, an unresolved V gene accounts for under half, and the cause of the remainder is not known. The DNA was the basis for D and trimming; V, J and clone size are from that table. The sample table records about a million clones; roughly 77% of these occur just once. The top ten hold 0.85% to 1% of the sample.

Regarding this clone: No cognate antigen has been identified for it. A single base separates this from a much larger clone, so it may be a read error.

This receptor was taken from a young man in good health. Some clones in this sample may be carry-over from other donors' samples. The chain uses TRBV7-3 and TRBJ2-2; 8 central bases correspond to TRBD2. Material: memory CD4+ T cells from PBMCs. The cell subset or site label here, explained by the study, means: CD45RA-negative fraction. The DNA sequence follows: TGTGCCAGCAGCTTAATTTCGGGAGGGGCCGGGGAGCTGTTTTTT. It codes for CASSLISGGAGELFF. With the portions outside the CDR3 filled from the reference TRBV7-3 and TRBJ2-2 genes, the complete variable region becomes GAGVSQTPSNKVTEKGKYVELRCDPISGHTALYWYRQSLGQGPEFLIYFQGTGAADDSGLPNDRFFAVRPEGSVSTLKIQRTERGDSAVYLCASSLISGGAGELFFGEGSRLTVL.